The present entry profiles one T cell receptor beta chain with its context. The authors sequenced TCR beta from blood CD8+ and CD4+ T cells. It was negative isolation that provided the CD8+ and CD4+ T cells, whereas TEMRA cells were enriched by FACS. Random-hexamer reverse transcription was applied to roughly 0.45 to 1 ug RNA. Coverage of TCR beta CDR3 amplification by immunoSEQ multiplex PCR extended to 54 Vbeta and 13 Jbeta. TCRdb reprocessed the immunoSEQ multiplex PCR reads via MiXCR and lists one record per CDR3 protein. The repertoire consists of 250,000 to 300,000 distinct CDR3 sequences, with 70% to 90% occurring once and the leading ten covering 0.095% to 0.14%. After removal of 3 bases from V and 5 bases from J, the junction contained 4 bases not matched to a gene. CDR1 SGHTA and CDR2 FQGTGA come from the germline V gene. The CDR3 spans 15 residues. These data are taken from a study of CD8 T cells in Susac syndrome.

This receptor was obtained from a human donor with multiple sclerosis. Sequenced material: CD8+ T cells from PBMCs. The J gene is TRBJ2-1, the V gene TRBV7-3; TRBD2 aligns across 10 bases. The CDR3 here is CASSFRLAGNNEQFF. The DNA for the CDR3 is TGTGCCAGCAGCTTTCGACTAGCGGGTAACAATGAGCAGTTCTTC.